The TCR beta chain under discussion was sequenced for a study of T cells in Graves' hyperthyroidism and ophthalmopathy. Across the whole study: Initial diagnosis, before any treatment, was when peripheral blood was collected.

Stable Graves' hyperthyroidism denoted no ophthalmopathy progression over 18 months. Newly diagnosed patients aged 18 to 65 had hyperthyroidism of under 2 months' duration. The study based diagnoses on clinical symptoms, serum thyroxine and TRAb, thyroid ultrasound and orbital computed tomography. TCR beta CDR3 regions were amplified from RNA transcripts. A first-round RT-PCR of the TCR CDR3 used the HTBI primer set. TCRdb recomputed calls from the multiplex PCR reads with MiXCR, one row per CDR3 protein. The sample holds over 700,000 distinct CDR3 sequences; roughly 40% are singletons and the top ten take around 9.3%. In its sample, this clonotype was seen once. Trimming took 8 bases from V and 5 from J, leaving 18 bases between them. The CDR3 is 14 amino acids. Germline CDR1 SNHLY, CDR2 FYNNEI.

The origin of this receptor is a man between 18 and 29 years old with Graves' hyperthyroidism. V is TRBV2 and J is TRBJ1-1; possible D gene TRBD1, 5 bases. Sequencing input: blood. The CDR3 DNA reads as TGTGCCAGCTCGGCTATGGCCAGGGTGACTGAAGCTTTCTTT. Translated, it gives CASSAMARVTEAFF.